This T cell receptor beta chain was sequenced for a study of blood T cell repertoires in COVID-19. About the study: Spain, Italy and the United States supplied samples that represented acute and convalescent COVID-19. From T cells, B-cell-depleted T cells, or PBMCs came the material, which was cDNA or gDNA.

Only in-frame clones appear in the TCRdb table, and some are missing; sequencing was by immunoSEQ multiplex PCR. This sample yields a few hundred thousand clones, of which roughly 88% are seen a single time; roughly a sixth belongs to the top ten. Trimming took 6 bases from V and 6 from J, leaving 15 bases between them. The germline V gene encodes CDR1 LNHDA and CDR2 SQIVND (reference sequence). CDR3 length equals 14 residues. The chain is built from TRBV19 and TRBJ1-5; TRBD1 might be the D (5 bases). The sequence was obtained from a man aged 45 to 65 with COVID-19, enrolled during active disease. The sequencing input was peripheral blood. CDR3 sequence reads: CASSERGSTQPQHF. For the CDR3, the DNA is TGTGCCAGTAGCGAACGGGGGTCGACTCAGCCCCAGCATTTT.